The 25 T cell receptor beta chains reported below all come from one sample, sequenced in a study of blood T cells in healthy people across ages. It was with a sample-barcoded 5' primer and a J-beta primer mix that a second PCR of about 7 to 12 cycles was run. TCRdb passed the 5' RACE reads through MiXCR, listing each CDR3 protein once. The sample contains around 650,000 distinct CDR3 sequences, less than 45% of which appear only once. The sequenced sample was blood. The source is a man older than 75 in good health.

The chain is built from TRBV5-1 and TRBJ1-2, with a weak D call TRBD1 (6 bases). Trimming took off 4 bases at V and 8 bases at J, with 18 bases between the two ends. CDR1 is SGHRS and CDR2 is YFSETQ in the germline V gene. CDR3 size: 14 residues. CDR3 nucleotides: TGCGCCAGCAGCGATACCCAACAGGGCGGGGGCTACACCTTC. Translating it yields CASSDTQQGGGYTF.

Regarding this clonotype: This may be a read error: a much more frequent sequence differs by one nucleotide. V usage is TRBV12-3 or TRBV12-4 and J usage is TRBJ2-1; tentatively, D is TRBD2 (6 bases). The tail of the sequence fits TRBJ2-7 better, so the J call may be wrong. This CDR3 region has 11 residues. As DNA, the CDR3 is TGTGCCAGCAGGGACTACAATGAGCAGTACTTC. As protein: CASRDYNEQYF.

The sample holds a few counts of this clonotype. The chain links TRBV3-1 to TRBJ2-1; D ambiguous. The CDR3 length is 14 residues. Germline assignment: CDR1 LGHDT and CDR2 YNNKEL (reference sequence). Trimming stripped 4 bases from V and 2 bases from J, with 9 bases between. CDR3 loop: CASSPRRAYNEQFF. CDR3 bases: TGTGCCAGCAGCCCCCGACGGGCCTACAATGAGCAGTTCTTC.

CDR3 sequence reads: CASSEGGGYQPQHF. The CDR3 DNA follows: TGTGCCAGCAGCGAGGGGGGAGGGTATCAGCCCCAGCATTTT. The V gene is TRBV6-5, the J gene TRBJ1-5, with D tentatively TRBD1 (6 bases). This CDR3 is built from 14 residues. Germline V gene lookup returns CDR1 MNHEY and CDR2 SVGAGI. Trimming left V 6 bases short and J 5 bases short, with 14 bases between.

In its sample, this clonotype was seen a few times. The genes are TRBV3-1 and TRBJ1-6; a possible D gene is TRBD1 (6 bases). The CDR3 is made up of 15 amino acids. CDR1 and CDR2 (germline): LGHDT, YNNKEL (reference sequence). Trimming left V 1 base short and J 7 bases short, with 11 bases between. The CDR3 loop reads CASSQVNRANSPLHF. DNA of the CDR3: TGTGCCAGCAGCCAAGTGAACAGGGCGAATTCACCCCTCCACTTT.

This clonotype was counted a few times. This chain uses TRBV6-2 or TRBV6-3 with TRBJ2-7; 10 nucleotides match TRBD1. Germline V gene lookup returns CDR1 MNHEY and CDR2 SVGEGT. CDR3 size: 17 residues. The V and J ends lost 6 bases and 2 bases, in that order; junction bases with no gene match: 13. CDR3 nucleotides: TGTGCCAGCAGACCTATACCCGGGACAGGGGTACCCTACGAGCAGTACTTC. Translated: CASRPIPGTGVPYEQYF.

The chain uses TRBV7-3 and TRBJ1-2, with no clear D. Germline CDR1 reads SGHTA; CDR2 reads FQGTGA. The CDR3 covers 14 residues. The V gene lost 4 bases and the J gene lost 5 bases, with 14 bases spanning the gap. CDR3: CASSSTGQEYGYTF. Written as DNA, the CDR3 is TGTGCCAGCAGCTCAACCGGCCAGGAGTATGGCTACACCTTC.

For the CDR3, the DNA is TGTGCCAGCAGTTTACTCCGAGGACGGAACAATCAGCCCCAGCATTTT. Its protein product is CASSLLRGRNNQPQHF. The chain uses TRBV12-3 or TRBV12-4 and TRBJ1-5; D not certain. The CDR3 is 16 residues long. V was pared by 2 bases and J by 3 bases, with 14 bases between.

In its sample, this clonotype was seen many times. The rearrangement uses TRBV29-1 and TRBJ2-5; TRBD1 aligns across 9 bases. The CDR3 length is 16 residues. Germline CDR1 reads SQVTM; CDR2 reads ANQGSEA. Trimming cost V 8 bases and J 5 bases; bases outside gene matches: 18. In nucleotides, the CDR3 is TGCAGCACCGCCCAAACAGGGGGCGCTGGGTATGAGACCCAGTACTTC. Its translation: CSTAQTGGAGYETQYF.

V is TRBV10-3 and J is TRBJ2-7; TRBD1 aligns across 7 bases. Trimming cost V 5 bases and J 5 bases; bases outside gene matches: 9. In germline, CDR1 is ENHRY, CDR2 SYGVKD. There are 14 residues in the CDR3. The CDR3 sequence is CAISRQTGVNEQYF. For the CDR3, the DNA is TGTGCCATCAGTCGCCAAACAGGGGTCAACGAGCAGTACTTC.

The V and J genes are TRBV4-3 and TRBJ2-1, with D perhaps matching TRBD2 (6 bases). CDR3 length equals 17 residues. Trimming left V 0 bases short and J 5 bases short, with 17 bases between. From germline, CDR1 is LGHNA and CDR2 YSLEER. CDR3 amino acids: CASSQDWGGTSNNEQFF. The CDR3 DNA follows: TGCGCCAGCAGCCAAGATTGGGGCGGGACCTCTAACAATGAGCAGTTCTTC.

In DNA form, the CDR3 reads TGTGCCAGCAGTCCAATAGGGGCATCCTACAATGAGCAGTTCTTC. Residues: CASSPIGASYNEQFF. V usage is TRBV25-1 and J usage is TRBJ2-1; TRBD1 is a possible D gene (5 bases). Germline V gene lookup returns CDR1 MGHDK and CDR2 SYGVNS. Trimming took 5 bases from V and 1 from J, leaving 12 bases between them. This CDR3 has 15 amino acids.

V usage is TRBV28 and J usage is TRBJ2-4, with 12 bases identical to TRBD2. V shed 5 bases and J 9 bases; nucleotides not matched to a gene: 14. Germline V gene sequence: CDR1 MDHEN, CDR2 SYDVKM. This CDR3 contains 17 residues. The CDR3 DNA is TGTGCCAGCAGTCCGGGACTAGCGGGCCAACCGATTACCATTCAGTACTTC. Translating gives CASSPGLAGQPITIQYF.

The sample holds a few counts of this clonotype. This chain uses TRBV29-1 with TRBJ1-1, with a possible D match to TRBD1 (6 bases). Germline-derived CDR1 and CDR2 are SQVTM and ANQGSEA. The CDR3 has 13 amino acids. The V and J ends lost 6 bases and 4 bases respectively, with 15 bases between them. CDR3 DNA: TGCAGCGTCCAACAGGGACTGGGCACTGAAGCTTTCTTT. Translation: CSVQQGLGTEAFF.

This clonotype appeared many times. The J gene is TRBJ2-3, the V gene TRBV5-1; 13 nucleotides align to TRBD2. Unmatched junction bases numbered 8, after V lost 4 bases and J lost 0 bases. Germline V gene sequence: CDR1 SGHRS, CDR2 YFSETQ. This CDR3 has 18 residues. CDR3 residues: CASSHSGLAGTSTDTQYF. CDR3 nucleotide sequence: TGCGCCAGCAGCCACTCGGGACTAGCGGGAACTAGCACAGATACGCAGTATTTT.

This clonotype was counted ten times or more. This chain connects TRBV4-2 to TRBJ2-5; D could derive from TRBD1 or TRBD2 (5 bases each). Trimming removed 2 bases at V and 4 bases at J, with 11 bases between. This CDR3 has 14 amino acids. Germline loops: CDR1 LGHNA, CDR2 YNFKEQ. The CDR3, as DNA: TGTGCCAGCAGCCAATCCGGGGCGGGAGAGACCCAGTACTTC. It translates to CASSQSGAGETQYF.

This clonotype showed up just a few times. Because the CDR3's place on the DNA is in doubt, the DNA is left out and the CDR3 is given as listed by TCRdb. The V and J genes are TRBV21-1 and TRBJ2-3; the table gives TRBD1 as D, unverified against the DNA. TRBV21-1 is a known pseudogene. The CDR3 numbers 16 amino acids, ends counted. The CDR3: CASSKVGQGAVDTQYF.

A few counts support this clonotype. The CDR3 here is CAWGEAFF. The CDR3 bases are TGTGCCTGGGGTGAAGCTTTCTTT. V usage is TRBV30 and J usage is TRBJ1-1; D not resolved. The CDR3 sequence is 8 residues long. V was clipped by 5 bases and J by 7 bases, with 2 bases between them. CDR1 and CDR2 from the germline V gene are GTSNPN and SVGIG (reference sequence).

Only a few counts were recorded for this clonotype. The J gene is TRBJ1-2, the V gene TRBV27, with D maybe TRBD1 (6 bases). With 3 bases removed from V and 4 bases from J, the gap between germline ends came to 15 bases. Looked up from germline, CDR1 is MNHEY and CDR2 is SMNVEV (reference sequence). The CDR3 loop spans 15 amino acids. Here the CDR3 reads CASSLVSGGSYGYTF. The CDR3 DNA reads TGTGCCAGCAGTTTGGTTTCGGGGGGCAGCTATGGCTACACCTTC.

In its sample, this clonotype was seen a few times. The chain couples TRBV7-2 to TRBJ2-3, with 10 bases matching TRBD1. This CDR3 comprises 16 residues. Trimming removed 7 bases from V and 2 bases from J; junction bases left unmatched: 9. CDR1 is SGHTA, CDR2 FQGNSA, per germline. CDR3 loop: CASKNAGTGATDTQYF. CDR3 bases: TGTGCCAGCAAAAATGCCGGGACAGGGGCCACAGATACGCAGTATTTT.

This clonotype has a handful of counts. The chain employs TRBV9 and TRBJ2-1, with D maybe TRBD1 (5 bases). Germline assignment: CDR1 SGDLS and CDR2 YYNGEE. This CDR3 contains 13 residues. V lost 2 bases, J lost 9 bases, and 12 bases lay in between. The DNA of the CDR3 is TGTGCCAGCAGCGTGGTCCAGGGTAGTGAGCAGTTCTTC. Translating it yields CASSVVQGSEQFF.

V is TRBV29-1 and J is TRBJ2-1; D possibly corresponds to TRBD1 (6 bases). Germline V lookup: CDR1 SQVTM, CDR2 ANQGSEA. This CDR3 has 16 residues. The V and J ends lost 7 bases and 5 bases respectively, with 24 bases between them. CDR3 coding DNA: TGCAGCGGCCGGGACACTGGACGAGCGAGGCACAATGAGCAGTTCTTC. Its translation is CSGRDTGRARHNEQFF.

V usage is TRBV29-1 and J usage is TRBJ2-1; weak D call: TRBD2 (6 bases). V was trimmed by 2 bases and J by 2 bases, leaving 10 bases between them. The CDR3 spans 14 residues. Germline lookup yields CDR1 SQVTM and CDR2 ANQGSEA. The CDR3 region is CSVELAQTYNEQFF. The CDR3 DNA sequence: TGCAGCGTTGAACTAGCGCAAACCTACAATGAGCAGTTCTTC.

This chain connects TRBV7-8 to TRBJ2-5; D gene ambiguous. This CDR3 spans 14 amino acids. V gave up 5 bases and J gave up 1 base, with 11 bases separating them. CDR1 is SGHVS, CDR2 FQNEAQ, per germline. The CDR3 region is CASSRPASQETQYF. The CDR3 bases are TGTGCCAGCAGCCGACCAGCCTCCCAAGAGACCCAGTACTTC.

The chain carries TRBV20-1 and TRBJ2-7; D is uncertain. Germline V gives CDR1 DFQATT, CDR2 SNEGSKA (reference sequence). The V end was cut by 7 bases, the J end by 1 base, with 8 bases between. There are 11 residues in the CDR3. CDR3 sequence (DNA): TGCAGTGGTAGCAGTTCCTACGAGCAGTACTTC. Its translation is CSGSSSYEQYF.